Listed below are T cell receptor beta chains from one sample, sequenced in a study of PD-1 blockade in mismatch repair-deficient tumors. Generated by immunoSEQ multiplex PCR, the TCRdb table keeps only in-frame clones and is missing some. Of 50,000 to 75,000 clones detected, roughly 88% appear once; the ten largest clones hold approximately 14%. The sequences come from peripheral blood, collected 52 weeks after starting pembrolizumab. The receptors originated from an adult with mismatch repair-deficient cancer. Each CDR3 is given with its conserved first and last residue.

TRBV4-3,CASSQDPALTEAFF
TRBV7-2,CASSLAGGGFYEQYF
TRBV4-3,CASSQGTGGETQYF
TRBV6-6,CASSSTRNGPTDTQYF
TRBV21-1,CASSKLRTVPRPDTQYF
TRBV27,CASLGPGGGYTF
TRBV7-6,CASSATIAGELFF
TRBV6-6,CASSPGLADEQFF
TRBV28,CASSLWGGETQYF
TRBV19,CASSIGLAGSSYEQYF
TRBV6-1,CASSEGRLSYNEQFF
TRBV5-1,CASSFTVELDGYTF
TRBV28,CASSFRSGYQPQHF
TRBV11-2,CAIKGISTEAFF
TRBV13,CASSFSLPFSYEQYF
TRBV7-9,CASSAPTSGNSYEQYF
TRBV6-5,CASSYSTGYQETQYF
TRBV5-6,CASSLWTDEAFF
TRBV14,CASSQGTKGQRQFF
TRBV11-2,CASSLQDTEAFF
TRBV13,CASSFRSEVREKLFF
TRBV28,CASSPLAGGDQETQYF
TRBV28,CASSSAQKPTDTQYF